This paragraph reports one T cell receptor beta chain. Of the isolated RNA, all was reverse transcribed, and so the sequenced material was expressed TCRB transcripts. Assay: immunoSEQ multiplex PCR; the TCRdb copy retains only in-frame clones and omits some. The sample includes roughly 450,000 clones, 9.5% to 12% of them seen just once. The data are from a study of beta chain features in type 1 diabetes. V shed 4 bases, J shed 2 bases, and the junction held 8 bases outside the gene matches. Germline V gives CDR1 SGDLS, CDR2 YYNGEE. CDR3 length equals 16 residues. The sequence came from a young woman in good health. The sequencing input was naive CD4+ T cells from blood. V usage is TRBV9 and J usage is TRBJ1-5; 8 bases are shared with TRBD1. CDR3 amino acids: CASSPEDREGNQPQHF. CDR3 in DNA: TGTGCCAGCAGCCCTGAGGACAGGGAGGGCAATCAGCCCCAGCATTTT.